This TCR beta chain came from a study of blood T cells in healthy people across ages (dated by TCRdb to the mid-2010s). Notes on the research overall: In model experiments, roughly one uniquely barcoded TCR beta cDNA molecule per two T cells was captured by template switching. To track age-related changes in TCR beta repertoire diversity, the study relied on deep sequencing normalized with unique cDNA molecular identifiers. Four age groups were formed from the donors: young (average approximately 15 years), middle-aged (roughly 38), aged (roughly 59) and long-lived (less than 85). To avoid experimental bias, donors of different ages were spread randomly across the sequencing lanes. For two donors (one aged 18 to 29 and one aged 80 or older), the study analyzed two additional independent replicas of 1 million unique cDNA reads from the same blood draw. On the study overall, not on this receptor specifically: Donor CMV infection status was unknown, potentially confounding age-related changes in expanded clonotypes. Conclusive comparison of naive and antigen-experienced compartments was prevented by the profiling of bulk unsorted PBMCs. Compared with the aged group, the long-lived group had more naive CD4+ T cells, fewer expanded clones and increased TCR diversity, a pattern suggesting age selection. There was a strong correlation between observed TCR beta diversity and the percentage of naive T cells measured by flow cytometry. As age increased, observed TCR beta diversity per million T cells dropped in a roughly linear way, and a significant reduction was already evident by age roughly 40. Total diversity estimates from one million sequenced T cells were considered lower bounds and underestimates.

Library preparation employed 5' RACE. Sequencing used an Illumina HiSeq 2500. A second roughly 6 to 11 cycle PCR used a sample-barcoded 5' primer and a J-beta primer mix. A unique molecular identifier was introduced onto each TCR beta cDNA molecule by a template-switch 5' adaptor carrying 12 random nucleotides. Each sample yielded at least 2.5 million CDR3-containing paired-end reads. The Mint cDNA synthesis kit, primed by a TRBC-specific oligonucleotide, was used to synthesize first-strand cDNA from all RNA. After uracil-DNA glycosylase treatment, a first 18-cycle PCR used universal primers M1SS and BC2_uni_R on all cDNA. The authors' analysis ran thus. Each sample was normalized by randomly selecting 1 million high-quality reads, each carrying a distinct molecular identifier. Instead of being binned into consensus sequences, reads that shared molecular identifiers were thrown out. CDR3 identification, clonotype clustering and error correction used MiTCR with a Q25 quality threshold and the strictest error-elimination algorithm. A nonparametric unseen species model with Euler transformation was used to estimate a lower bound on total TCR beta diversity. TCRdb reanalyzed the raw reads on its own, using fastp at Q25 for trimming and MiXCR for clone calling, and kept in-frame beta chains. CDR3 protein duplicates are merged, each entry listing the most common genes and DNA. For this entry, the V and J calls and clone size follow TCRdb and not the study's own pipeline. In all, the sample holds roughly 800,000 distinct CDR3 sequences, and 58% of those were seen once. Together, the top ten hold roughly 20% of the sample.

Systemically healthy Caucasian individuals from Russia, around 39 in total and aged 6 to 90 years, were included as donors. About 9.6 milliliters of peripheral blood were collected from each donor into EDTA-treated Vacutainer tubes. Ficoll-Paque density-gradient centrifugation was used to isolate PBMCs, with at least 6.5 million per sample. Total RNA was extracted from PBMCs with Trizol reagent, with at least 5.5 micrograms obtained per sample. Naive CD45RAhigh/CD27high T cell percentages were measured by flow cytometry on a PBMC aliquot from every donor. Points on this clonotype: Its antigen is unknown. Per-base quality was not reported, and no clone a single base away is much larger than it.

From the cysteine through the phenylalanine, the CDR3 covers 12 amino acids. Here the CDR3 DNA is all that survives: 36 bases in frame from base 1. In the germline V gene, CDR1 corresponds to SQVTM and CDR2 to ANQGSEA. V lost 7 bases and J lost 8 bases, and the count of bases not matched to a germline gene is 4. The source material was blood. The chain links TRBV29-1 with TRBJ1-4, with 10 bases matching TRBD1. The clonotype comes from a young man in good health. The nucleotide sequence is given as TGCAGCGGCGGACAGGGGGGAGAAAAACTGTTTTTT. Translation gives CSGGQGGEKLFF.